These 14 T cell receptor beta chains came from one sample sequenced in a study of shared clonotypes between healthy human individuals. TCRdb keeps only in-frame clones here, not all; method: immunoSEQ multiplex PCR. The table records approximately 340,000 clones, around 67% of them present only once. The sequenced material came from memory CD4+ T cells sorted from blood. Specified subset: CD45RA-negative fraction. The receptors come from a man aged 25-40 years in good health.

This clone occurred a few times. The rearrangement uses TRBV2 and TRBJ2-2; tentatively, D is TRBD1 or TRBD2 (6 bases each). CDR1 and CDR2 (germline): SNHLY, FYNNEI. The CDR3 totals 16 residues. Trimming shortened V by 7 bases and J by 2 bases, and 17 bases separated the two germline ends. CDR3 in amino acids: CASKWRGATNTGELFF. CDR3 nucleotides: TGTGCCAGCAAGTGGAGGGGGGCGACTAACACCGGGGAGCTGTTTTTT.

The chain uses TRBV5-4 and TRBJ2-1, with TRBD2 identical over 7 bases. Looked up from germline, CDR1 is SGHNT and CDR2 is YYREEE (reference sequence). The CDR3 runs 13 residues. With V trimmed by 7 bases and J by 1 base, 2 bases remained unmatched. This CDR3 is CASLGGSYNEQFF. CDR3 coding DNA: TGTGCCAGCCTCGGGGGGTCCTACAATGAGCAGTTCTTC.

The rearrangement joins TRBV11-1 to TRBJ1-2; the match to TRBD1 covers 12 bases. V shed 5 bases, J shed 7 bases, and the junction held 5 bases outside the gene matches. Germline CDR1 is SGHAT and CDR2 is FQDESV (reference sequence). This CDR3 region has 14 residues. CDR3 amino acids: CASSRGQGAFGYTF. CDR3 DNA: TGTGCCAGCAGCAGGGGACAGGGGGCGTTTGGCTACACCTTC.

The chain carries TRBV2 and TRBJ2-2; D unclear. This CDR3 comprises 14 residues. CDR1 SNHLY and CDR2 FYNNEI come from the germline V gene. V lost 6 bases to trimming and J lost 2 bases, with 10 bases between them. The DNA for the CDR3 is TGTGCCAGCAGGCCTCTTAGTAACACCGGGGAGCTGTTTTTT. Residues: CASRPLSNTGELFF.

Worth noting for this clone: The germline gene is not matched at one end of the junction; a read error may be the cause. The rearrangement joins TRBV6-6 to TRBJ2-5; TRBD2 might be the D (5 bases). This CDR3 contains 12 residues. Looked up from germline, CDR1 is MNHNY and CDR2 is SVGAGI (reference sequence). This CDR3 is CSVSAGGETQYF. DNA of the CDR3: TGCTCCGTAAGTGCGGGCGGAGAGACCCAGTACTTC.

The CDR3: CASSLARTGMRELFF. The DNA of the CDR3 is TGTGCCAGCAGCTTAGCGAGGACAGGGATGAGGGAGCTGTTTTTT. The V gene is TRBV7-2, the J gene TRBJ2-2; 8 bases line up with TRBD1. Per the germline V gene, CDR1 is SGHTA and CDR2 is FQGNSA. Losses at the gene ends were 0 bases for V and 9 bases for J; bases not matched to a gene: 6. This CDR3 comprises 15 residues.

The chain combines TRBV18 with TRBJ2-3, with 9 bases aligning to TRBD2. The V segment lost 2 bases and the J segment 1 base; nucleotides outside the gene matches: 10. This CDR3 is built from 18 residues. The germline V gene encodes CDR1 KGHSH and CDR2 LQKENI. The CDR3 DNA is TGTGCCAGCTCACCATTTAGCGGGAGTATGACGGGCACAGATACGCAGTATTTT. Its translation: CASSPFSGSMTGTDTQYF.

V gene TRBV4-3 combines with J gene TRBJ2-2; D tentatively reads TRBD1 or TRBD2 (5 bases each). The CDR3 length is 16 residues. Trimming left V 4 bases short and J 1 base short, with 13 bases between. Germline V CDR1 and CDR2: LGHNA, YSLEER. The CDR3 region is CASSRTWGRNTGELFF. Here the CDR3 DNA reads TGCGCCAGCAGCCGGACTTGGGGGAGGAACACCGGGGAGCTGTTTTTT.

There are many counts of this clone. This chain links TRBV2 with TRBJ2-3; D uncertain. There are 14 residues in the CDR3. Germline V lookup: CDR1 SNHLY, CDR2 FYNNEI. The V end was cut by 7 bases, the J end by 0 bases, with 11 bases between. The DNA of the CDR3 is TGTGCCAGCAACAACGGTGTTAGCACAGATACGCAGTATTTT. This encodes CASNNGVSTDTQYF.

The V and J genes are TRBV5-5 and TRBJ1-3, with D possibly TRBD1 on 5 matching bases. The CDR3 runs to 14 residues. From germline, CDR1 is SGHKS and CDR2 YYEKEE (reference sequence). V lost 3 bases and J 7 bases, leaving 14 bases between the germline ends. The CDR3 DNA reads as TGTGCCAGCAGCTGGGCCGGGGCCCCCAACACCATATATTTT. Protein: CASSWAGAPNTIYF.

V gene TRBV18 combines with J gene TRBJ2-2; 9 bases are shared with TRBD1. The J segment lost 3 bases and the V segment lost 3 bases, leaving 2 bases of the junction unmatched. From germline, CDR1 is KGHSH and CDR2 LQKENI. The CDR3 totals 15 residues. The CDR3 here is CASSPGQGDTGELFF. The CDR3 nucleotides are TGTGCCAGCTCACCGGGACAGGGTGACACCGGGGAGCTGTTTTTT.

The chain has TRBV19 and TRBJ2-2; D remains unclear. CDR1 and CDR2 (germline): LNHDA, SQIVND (reference sequence). The CDR3 loop spans 14 amino acids. Deletions cut 0 bases from V and 6 bases from J, with 8 bases between. The CDR3 is CASSIDTFAGELFF. CDR3 sequence (DNA): TGTGCCAGTAGTATAGACACCTTCGCCGGGGAGCTGTTTTTT. Variable domain in full (rest from reference TRBV19 and TRBJ2-2): DGGITQSPKYLFRKEGQNVTLSCEQNLNHDAMYWYRQDPGQGLRLIYYSQIVNDFQKGDIAEGYSVSREKKESFPLTVTSAQKNPTAFYLCASSIDTFAGELFFGEGSRLTVL.

This clone showed up just once. The chain recombines TRBV16 with TRBJ2-1, with D possibly being TRBD2 (5 bases). The CDR3 contains 14 residues. V lost 2 bases and J 2 bases, leaving 7 bases between the germline ends. CDR1 and CDR2 from the germline V gene are KGHSY and FQNENV. In DNA, the CDR3 is TGTGCCAGCAGCCAAACTAGGACCTACAATGAGCAGTTCTTC. Translated, it gives CASSQTRTYNEQFF.

The rearrangement joins TRBV6-5 to TRBJ2-1; D uncertain. The CDR3 sequence is 11 residues long. V lost 2 bases to trimming and J lost 12 bases, with 8 bases between them. Germline loops: CDR1 MNHEY, CDR2 SVGAGI. CDR3 in amino acids: CASSYQQRQFF. DNA of the CDR3: TGTGCCAGCAGTTACCAACAGAGGCAGTTCTTC.